The present entry profiles one T cell receptor beta chain with its context. This record belongs to a study of T-cell reconstitution after alpha-beta-depleted transplantation in children. Library preparation (for TCRbeta) was performed with unique molecular identifiers. TCRdb reprocessed the PCR reads with MiXCR, giving one entry per CDR3 protein. There are 200,000 to 250,000 distinct CDR3 sequences in the sample; approximately 9.9% occur only once, and approximately 5.4% lies in the top ten. The source is a human donor who donated a stem cell graft to a child with SCID. The specimen was PBMCs from the stem cell graft donor, collected from the stem cell graft.

The CDR3 loop is CATSSDDNEQFF. CDR3 sequence (DNA): TGTGCCACCAGCAGTGATGACAATGAGCAGTTCTTC. The chain carries TRBV15 and TRBJ2-1; D is undetermined. CDR3 length equals 12 residues. Germline CDR1 and CDR2: LNHNV and YYDKDF (reference sequence). Deletions cut 3 bases from V and 5 bases from J, with 5 bases between. The full variable domain, its missing parts supplied by reference TRBV15 and TRBJ2-1, is DAMVIQNPRYQVTQFGKPVTLSCSQTLNHNVMYWYQQKSSQAPKLLFHYYDKDFNNEADTPDNFQSRRPNTSFCFLDIRSPGLGDTAMYLCATSSDDNEQFFGPGTRLTVL.